This T cell receptor beta chain comes out of a study of T cell changes during pregnancy in multiple sclerosis (dated 2019 in TCRdb). About the investigation overall: In women with multiple sclerosis, the researchers looked at how the T cell repertoire shifted as pregnancy progressed.

Library preparation employed the immunoSEQ multiplex PCR assay. TCRdb obtained this table from immuneACCESS and retained in-frame rearrangements with V and J assigned. These tables miss some clones; where compared with another copy, unresolved V genes account for less than half of the shortfall, and the remainder is unexplained. For this sample there are under 50,000 clones; 70% to 90% appear just once. The ten largest clones represent 0.56% of the sample. About this clone: Its antigen has not been determined. Base quality data are lacking; no much larger clone is found one base away.

According to the germline V gene, CDR1 reads SGHRS and CDR2 reads YFSETQ. V is reduced by 4 bases and J by 5 bases, leaving a spacing of 16 bases between them. The CDR3 runs 15 residues from the cysteine to the phenylalanine. The read is trimmed to its CDR3 DNA, 45 bases read in frame from base 1. Sequencing used CD4+ T cells from peripheral blood mononuclear cells, obtained before pregnancy. This TCR was recovered from a female donor with multiple sclerosis, enrolled in a pregnancy study. The chain uses TRBV5-1 and TRBJ2-1; possibly the D gene is TRBD1, per 6 matching bases. The CDR3 corresponds to CASSQGPGWDNEQFF. The bases read TGCGCCAGCAGCCAGGGGCCGGGGTGGGACAATGAGCAGTTCTTC.